The 24 T cell receptor beta chains listed next were all sequenced from one sample in a study of OX40 agonist ivuxolimab in advanced cancers. Library construction relied on the immunoSEQ multiplex PCR assay. TCRdb took this table from immuneACCESS and kept in-frame rearrangements with V and J called. Such tables lack part of the clones; where checked against another copy, unresolved V genes explain under half of the gap, and the rest is unexplained. This sample lists approximately 26,000 clones; about 90% were detected once. Together, the top ten hold approximately 14% of the sample. The sample was CD4+ or CD8+ T cells sorted from blood, taken in a trial of the OX40 agonist ivuxolimab. The receptors come from an adult with an advanced solid tumor such as melanoma, head and neck, liver or kidney cancer.

The chain has TRBV5-1 and TRBJ2-5; 9 positions match TRBD1. The CDR3 runs to 14 residues. Germline assignment: CDR1 SGHRS and CDR2 YFSETQ. V lost 4 bases, J lost 5 bases, and 6 bases stayed unmatched. CDR3 sequence: CASSEWTGEETQYF. As DNA, the CDR3 is TGCGCCAGCAGCGAATGGACAGGGGAGGAGACCCAGTACTTC. Full variable domain (remainder filled in from reference TRBV5-1 and TRBJ2-5): KAGVTQTPRYLIKTRGQQVTLSCSPISGHRSVSWYQQTPGQGLQFLFEYFSETQRNKGNFPGRFSGRQFSNSRSEMNVSTLELGDSALYLCASSEWTGEETQYFGPGTRLLVL.

This clone has just one count. The rearrangement links TRBV28 to TRBJ1-1; D is perhaps TRBD1 (6 bases). The CDR3 covers 15 residues. Germline loops: CDR1 MDHEN, CDR2 SYDVKM. V lost 5 bases, J lost 1 base, and 14 bases lay in between. This chain's CDR3 is CASSPRGVANTEAFF. The CDR3, as DNA: TGTGCCAGCAGTCCCAGGGGAGTTGCGAACACTGAAGCTTTCTTT.

The rearrangement links TRBV5-4 to TRBJ2-1; D uncertain. V lost 5 bases to trimming and J lost 10 bases, with 13 bases between them. Germline-derived CDR1 and CDR2 are SGHNT and YYREEE (reference sequence). The CDR3 runs 12 residues. CDR3 sequence (DNA): TGTGCCAGCAGAAACGGAGCGAGCGAGCAGTTCTTC. Translating gives CASRNGASEQFF.

This clone appeared once. The gene calls are TRBV7-6 and TRBJ2-7, with 7 positions matching TRBD1. Per germline, CDR1 SGHVS and CDR2 FNYEAQ. The CDR3 runs 17 residues. Trimming removed 2 bases from V and 1 base from J; junction bases left unmatched: 11. CDR3 DNA sequence: TGTGCCAGCAGCTTATTGGCAGGGGGTGGGTATTCCTACGAGCAGTACTTC. Amino acids: CASSLLAGGGYSYEQYF.

This clone is categorized as medium-sized (0.01 to 0.1%). The chain carries TRBV5-1 and TRBJ2-2; D not resolved. The CDR3 totals 16 residues. V lost 2 bases and J lost 5, with 16 bases in between. Germline V gene data show CDR1 as SGHRS and CDR2 as YFSETQ. The CDR3 spells CASSFRALGWTGELFF. DNA for the CDR3: TGCGCCAGCAGCTTTCGGGCCCTAGGATGGACCGGGGAGCTGTTTTTT.

CDR3: CASSTPGQGYTDTQYF. The CDR3 region has the DNA TGTGCCAGCAGTACTCCGGGACAGGGCTACACAGATACGCAGTATTTT. The J gene is TRBJ2-3, the V gene TRBV28, with 9 nucleotides matching TRBD1. V lost 5 bases, J lost 2 bases, and 8 bases stayed unmatched. Germline-derived CDR1 and CDR2 are MDHEN and SYDVKM. This CDR3 region has 16 residues.

The genes are TRBV4-2 and TRBJ1-2; no reliable D call. V dropped 1 base and J dropped 2 bases, with 11 bases sitting between them. Germline V gives CDR1 LGHNA, CDR2 YNFKEQ. The CDR3 runs to 15 residues. CDR3 residues: CASSQAPGKNYGYTF. CDR3 in DNA: TGTGCCAGCAGCCAAGCTCCAGGAAAAAACTATGGCTACACCTTC.

This clone appeared once. V is TRBV27 and J is TRBJ1-1, with D unclear. This CDR3 comprises 14 residues. Per germline, CDR1 MNHEY and CDR2 SMNVEV (reference sequence). V was pared by 4 bases and J by 0 bases, with 9 bases between. This CDR3 is CASSSGLMNTEAFF. Here the CDR3 DNA reads TGTGCCAGCAGTTCAGGACTCATGAACACTGAAGCTTTCTTT.

The gene calls are TRBV19 and TRBJ2-1; the match to TRBD2 covers 9 bases. The CDR3 sequence is 17 residues long. Germline loops: CDR1 LNHDA, CDR2 SQIVND (reference sequence). J gave up 4 bases and V 2 bases, and 9 bases lay outside the gene matches. CDR3 loop: CASSIIASGISYNEQFF. The CDR3 coding sequence is TGTGCCAGTAGTATAATTGCTAGCGGGATTTCTTACAATGAGCAGTTCTTC.

This clone is a singleton in its sample. The chain recombines TRBV28 with TRBJ2-3, with TRBD2 as a possible D gene (5 bases). CDR3 length: 14 amino acids. Per the germline V gene, CDR1 is MDHEN and CDR2 is SYDVKM. Trimming took off 5 bases at V and 2 bases at J, with 11 bases between the two ends. The CDR3 loop is CASSNGIFTDTQYF. Written as DNA, the CDR3 is TGTGCCAGCAGTAACGGGATTTTCACAGATACGCAGTATTTT.

The rearrangement joins TRBV5-6 to TRBJ1-1, with a tentative D call TRBD1 (6 bases). The CDR3 totals 16 residues. Looked up from germline, CDR1 is SGHDT and CDR2 is YYEEEE. The V and J ends lost 4 bases and 3 bases respectively, with 19 bases between them. In nucleotides, the CDR3 is TGTGCCAGCAGCCGTACCACTACAGGGAAGGACACTGAAGCTTTCTTT. This codes for CASSRTTTGKDTEAFF.

The rearrangement uses TRBV25-1 and TRBJ2-3; TRBD1 matches 8 bases. This CDR3 is built from 15 residues. The junction had 7 bases not matched to a gene; V was cut back by 8 bases and J by 0 bases. Germline lookup yields CDR1 MGHDK and CDR2 SYGVNS. The CDR3 here is CASEGWTGSTDTQYF. The CDR3 bases are TGTGCCAGCGAAGGGTGGACAGGGAGCACAGATACGCAGTATTTT.

This clone was detected only a few times. The CDR3: CATLDGGGLFF. Written as DNA, the CDR3 is TGTGCCACCTTAGACGGGGGCGGACTGTTTTTT. The chain couples TRBV19 to TRBJ1-4, with D possibly TRBD1 on 6 matching bases. V was pared by 10 bases and J by 13 bases, with 16 bases between. The CDR3 is 11 residues long. CDR1 is LNHDA and CDR2 is SQIVND in the germline V gene (reference sequence). Full variable domain (remainder filled in from reference TRBV19 and TRBJ1-4): DGGITQSPKYLFRKEGQNVTLSCEQNLNHDAMYWYRQDPGQGLRLIYYSQIVNDFQKGDIAEGYSVSREKKESFPLTVTSAQKNPTAFYLCATLDGGGLFFGSGTQLSVL.

The rearrangement joins TRBV10-3 to TRBJ1-3; D call uncertain. Trimming removed 6 bases at V and 0 bases at J, with 12 bases between. The CDR3 totals 15 residues. In germline, CDR1 is ENHRY, CDR2 SYGVKD. In nucleotides, the CDR3 is TGTGCCATCAGGCCGGACTCCAGCTCTGGAAACACCATATATTTT. This translates into CAIRPDSSSGNTIYF.

The J gene is TRBJ1-5, the V gene TRBV2; D is perhaps TRBD1 (5 bases). Between the trimmed V and J ends, which lost 6 bases and 0 bases, there was a span of 21 bases. The germline V gene has CDR1 SNHLY and CDR2 FYNNEI. The CDR3 totals 18 residues. The CDR3 reads CASSQVREGSGSNQPQHF. The CDR3, as DNA: TGTGCCAGCAGCCAAGTTAGGGAGGGGTCGGGTAGCAATCAGCCCCAGCATTTT.

This chain joins TRBV5-1 and TRBJ2-5; D gene unclear. The germline V gene has CDR1 SGHRS and CDR2 YFSETQ. This CDR3 contains 12 residues. Trimming took 3 bases from V and 5 from J, leaving 8 bases between them. The CDR3 coding sequence is TGCGCCAGCAGCTCCGTTTCGGAGACCCAGTACTTC. Translated, it gives CASSSVSETQYF.

The chain combines TRBV4-1 with TRBJ2-1; tentatively, D is TRBD1 or TRBD2 (5 bases each). The germline CDR1 and CDR2 sequences are MGHRA and YSYEKL. The ends were cut back, 4 bases at V and 9 bases at J, with 16 bases in the middle. The CDR3 sequence is 14 residues long. CDR3 in amino acids: CASSRFKRDGEQFF. The CDR3 nucleotides read TGCGCCAGCAGCCGCTTTAAGAGGGACGGTGAGCAGTTCTTC.

In its sample, this clone ranks as medium-sized. This chain links TRBV4-1 with TRBJ1-1; D call uncertain. The ends were cut back, 0 bases at V and 0 bases at J, with 8 bases in the middle. There are 15 residues in the CDR3. Per germline, CDR1 MGHRA and CDR2 YSYEKL. CDR3: CASSQDPNMNTEAFF. As DNA, the CDR3 is TGCGCCAGCAGCCAAGATCCCAACATGAACACTGAAGCTTTCTTT.

The V gene is TRBV5-6, the J gene TRBJ1-4, with unresolved D. Trimming removed 0 bases from V and 8 bases from J, with 8 bases in between. The germline V gene has CDR1 SGHDT and CDR2 YYEEEE. CDR3 size: 13 residues. The chain's CDR3 is CASSLAGREKLFF. The DNA for the CDR3 is TGTGCCAGCAGCTTGGCCGGTAGAGAAAAACTGTTTTTT.

J is TRBJ2-2 and V is TRBV5-6; 10 nucleotides align to TRBD2. J lost 1 base, V lost 4 bases, and 4 bases had no gene match. From germline, CDR1 is SGHDT and CDR2 YYEEEE. CDR3 length: 16 residues. The CDR3 here is CASSTTSGKNTGELFF. CDR3 bases: TGTGCCAGCAGCACCACTAGCGGGAAGAACACCGGGGAGCTGTTTTTT.

The chain is built from TRBV7-2 and TRBJ2-7, with no clear D. With 5 bases removed from V and 2 bases from J, the gap between germline ends came to 16 bases. Germline values: CDR1 SGHTA, CDR2 FQGNSA. The CDR3 is 15 amino acids. The DNA for the CDR3 is TGTGCCAGCAGCAAAGTGGGGTCAGGAACCTACGAGCAGTACTTC. Amino acid sequence: CASSKVGSGTYEQYF.

V usage is TRBV28 and J usage is TRBJ1-2; TRBD1 aligns across 7 bases. V was pared by 0 bases and J by 8 bases, with 6 bases of the junction left unmatched. This CDR3 comprises 14 residues. Germline V CDR1 and CDR2: MDHEN, SYDVKM. CDR3: CASSLWTGNSGYTF. Written as DNA, the CDR3 is TGTGCCAGCAGTTTATGGACAGGGAATTCGGGCTACACCTTC.

The V call is TRBV7-9, the J call TRBJ1-2; 9 bases agree with TRBD1. V gave up 4 bases and J gave up 0 bases; unmatched junction bases: 6. The CDR3 is 16 residues long. Germline V gene data show CDR1 as SEHNR and CDR2 as FQNEAQ (reference sequence). CDR3 DNA sequence: TGTGCCAGCAGCTCCCCGGACAGGGGAACTAACTATGGCTACACCTTC. As protein: CASSSPDRGTNYGYTF.

This rearrangement joins TRBV7-9 to TRBJ2-2; D is tentatively TRBD1 or TRBD2 (5 bases each). The CDR3 runs 15 residues. Trimming left V 4 bases short and J 2 bases short, with 11 bases between. Germline V gene lookup returns CDR1 SEHNR and CDR2 FQNEAQ (reference sequence). CDR3: CASSYRDQNTGELFF. The CDR3 bases are TGTGCCAGCAGCTACCGGGACCAAAACACCGGGGAGCTGTTTTTT.